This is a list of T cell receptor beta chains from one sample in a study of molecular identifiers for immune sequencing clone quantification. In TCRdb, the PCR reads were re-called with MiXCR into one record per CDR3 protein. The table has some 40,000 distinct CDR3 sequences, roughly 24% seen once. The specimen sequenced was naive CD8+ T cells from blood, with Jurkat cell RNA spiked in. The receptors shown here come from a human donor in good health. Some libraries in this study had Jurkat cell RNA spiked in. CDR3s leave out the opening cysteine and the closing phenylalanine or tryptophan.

CDR3 protein: ASSVEVYNEQF
J gene: TRBJ2-1
V gene: TRBV9

CDR3 protein: SARDGTSAGTDTQY
J gene: TRBJ2-3
V gene: TRBV20-1

CDR3 protein: AISESGTALAKNIQY
J gene: TRBJ2-4
V gene: TRBV10-3

CDR3 protein: ASSSGTYTEAF
J gene: TRBJ1-1
V gene: TRBV5-6

CDR3 protein: ASSTSLGESSYNEQF
J gene: TRBJ2-1
V gene: TRBV19

CDR3 protein: ASSLRSGGYTGEPL
J gene: TRBJ2-2
V gene: TRBV7-3

CDR3 protein: ASSPRTGKETQY
J gene: TRBJ2-5
V gene: TRBV7-9

CDR3 protein: ASSGDRGRTSGSWNTQY
J gene: TRBJ2-3
V gene: TRBV14

CDR3 protein: ASSLAATYEQY
J gene: TRBJ2-7
V gene: TRBV6-2/TRBV6-3

CDR3 protein: ASSTGLAGPAETQY
J gene: TRBJ2-5
V gene: TRBV13

CDR3 protein: ASSYRGALTYGYT
J gene: TRBJ1-2
V gene: TRBV6-5

CDR3 protein: ASSLVTETLYGYT
J gene: TRBJ1-2
V gene: TRBV13

CDR3 protein: SANNGQGLETQY
J gene: TRBJ2-5
V gene: TRBV20-1

CDR3 protein: ASQPQKNTEAF
J gene: TRBJ1-1
V gene: TRBV27

CDR3 protein: ASSPGGLGYEQY
J gene: TRBJ2-7
V gene: TRBV7-9

CDR3 protein: SARVWVASGGRYEQY
J gene: TRBJ2-7
V gene: TRBV20-1

CDR3 protein: ASSPLSGSPSDTQY
J gene: TRBJ2-3
V gene: TRBV28

CDR3 protein: ASSFPTGEETQY
J gene: TRBJ2-5
V gene: TRBV5-6

CDR3 protein: ASSPTGVVYNEQF
J gene: TRBJ2-1
V gene: TRBV18

CDR3 protein: ASSLALGTNEKLF
J gene: TRBJ1-4
V gene: TRBV7-9

CDR3 protein: ASSPGMTYEQY
J gene: TRBJ2-7
V gene: TRBV19

CDR3 protein: ASSAGSSLH
J gene: TRBJ1-6
V gene: TRBV7-2

CDR3 protein: ASSDGGIALDTQY
J gene: TRBJ2-3
V gene: TRBV2

CDR3 protein: ASSLRRTEAF
J gene: TRBJ1-1
V gene: TRBV28

CDR3 protein: ASSYGTGNSYEQY
J gene: TRBJ2-7
V gene: TRBV6-5

CDR3 protein: ASSLGGGNYEQY
J gene: TRBJ2-7
V gene: TRBV5-4

CDR3 protein: SARGPAGASTDTQY
J gene: TRBJ2-3
V gene: TRBV20-1

CDR3 protein: ASSYGTNYEQY
J gene: TRBJ2-7
V gene: TRBV11-2

CDR3 protein: ASRDRATTGELF
J gene: TRBJ2-2
V gene: TRBV27

CDR3 protein: ASSSLGDTNNEQF
J gene: TRBJ2-1
V gene: TRBV7-9

CDR3 protein: SARGGTGLISSYEQY
J gene: TRBJ2-7
V gene: TRBV20-1

CDR3 protein: ASSQAAGDLTGELF
J gene: TRBJ2-2
V gene: TRBV4-3

CDR3 protein: ASSSAGAVETQY
J gene: TRBJ2-5
V gene: TRBV7-9

CDR3 protein: ASSLGTDTRY
J gene: TRBJ2-3
V gene: TRBV7-9

CDR3 protein: ASSSQDRGLNEQF
J gene: TRBJ2-1
V gene: TRBV11-2

CDR3 protein: SVEDSRTPTYEQY
J gene: TRBJ2-7
V gene: TRBV29-1

CDR3 protein: ASSFGVGSEQF
J gene: TRBJ2-1
V gene: TRBV7-9

CDR3 protein: ASSAGTGGFQPQH
J gene: TRBJ1-5
V gene: TRBV6-5

CDR3 protein: SVEDRASGGFLGDTQY
J gene: TRBJ2-3
V gene: TRBV29-1

CDR3 protein: ASSLAGVVGTDTQY
J gene: TRBJ2-3
V gene: TRBV5-6

CDR3 protein: AGSSPGTGGIGYEQY
J gene: TRBJ2-7
V gene: TRBV7-9

CDR3 protein: ASSSFSLGDEETQY
J gene: TRBJ2-5
V gene: TRBV6-2/TRBV6-3

CDR3 protein: ASSPTSGDSSYNEQF
J gene: TRBJ2-1
V gene: TRBV19